A selection of T cell receptor beta chains follows, all from one sample in a study of T cells in localized non-small cell lung cancer. Some clones are missing from TCRdb's copy, which holds only in-frame ones; the method was immunoSEQ multiplex PCR. The sample contains 20,000 to 25,000 clones, roughly 90% of which appear only once. Here the sequenced sample was PBMCs, taken before any cancer treatment. These receptors were collected from a man between 35 and 75 years old with stage II lung adenocarcinoma. Both conserved end residues are part of each CDR3. A D gene is named only where the DNA matches it firmly. A row's size may be missing; if present it is once, few, many or a size class.

len: 16
abundance: few
d_gene: NA
v_gene: TRBV5-4
j_gene: TRBJ1-2
CDR3aa: CASSSGAPLANYGYTF
CDR3nt: TGTGCCAGCAGCTCGGGGGCCCCCCTAGCTAACTATGGCTACACCTTC

len: 13
abundance: NA
d_gene: TRBD1
v_gene: TRBV28
j_gene: TRBJ1-2
CDR3aa: CASGEGQNYGYTF
CDR3nt: TGTGCCAGCGGCGAGGGACAGAACTATGGCTACACCTTC

len: 15
abundance: NA
d_gene: TRBD1
v_gene: TRBV4-1
j_gene: TRBJ1-5
CDR3aa: CASSQRQGDNQPQHF
CDR3nt: TGCGCCAGCAGCCAGAGACAGGGAGACAATCAGCCCCAGCATTTT

len: 13
abundance: NA
d_gene: NA
v_gene: TRBV7-2
j_gene: TRBJ1-2
CDR3aa: CASSLDGDYGYTF
CDR3nt: TGTGCCAGCAGCTTAGATGGGGACTATGGCTACACCTTC

len: 15
abundance: NA
d_gene: NA
v_gene: TRBV4-2
j_gene: TRBJ2-7
CDR3aa: CASSPDRLNSGEQYF
CDR3nt: TGTGCCAGCAGCCCTGACAGACTCAACTCCGGCGAGCAGTACTTC

len: 15
abundance: NA
d_gene: TRBD1
v_gene: TRBV6-1
j_gene: TRBJ2-3
CDR3aa: CASSEEDRGPDTQYF
CDR3nt: TGTGCCAGCAGTGAAGAGGACAGGGGTCCAGATACGCAGTATTTT

len: 16
abundance: NA
d_gene: TRBD2
v_gene: TRBV27
j_gene: TRBJ2-1
CDR3aa: CASIAGLAGVNNEQFF
CDR3nt: TGTGCCAGCATCGCGGGACTAGCGGGGGTTAACAATGAGCAGTTCTTC

len: 13
abundance: once
d_gene: TRBD1
v_gene: TRBV6-6
j_gene: TRBJ1-1
CDR3aa: CASSNRQGGEAFF
CDR3nt: TGTGCCAGCAGTAACCGACAGGGTGGTGAAGCTTTCTTT

len: 18
abundance: NA
d_gene: TRBD1
v_gene: TRBV19
j_gene: TRBJ2-7
CDR3aa: CASSTPPYRGQSNYEQYF
CDR3nt: TGTGCCAGTAGTACCCCCCCCTACAGGGGGCAATCTAACTACGAGCAGTACTTC

len: 14
abundance: NA
d_gene: NA
v_gene: TRBV6-5
j_gene: TRBJ2-5
CDR3aa: CASSWGGTQETQYF
CDR3nt: TGTGCCAGCAGTTGGGGCGGGACCCAAGAGACCCAGTACTTC

len: 14
abundance: NA
d_gene: NA
v_gene: TRBV6-1
j_gene: TRBJ1-1
CDR3aa: CASSVVDMNTEAFF
CDR3nt: TGTGCCAGCAGTGTGGTGGATATGAACACTGAAGCTTTCTTT

len: 15
abundance: NA
d_gene: NA
v_gene: TRBV11-3
j_gene: TRBJ2-7
CDR3aa: CASSQGGHQSHEQYF
CDR3nt: TGTGCCAGCAGCCAGGGGGGTCACCAGAGCCACGAGCAGTACTTC

len: 15
abundance: NA
d_gene: NA
v_gene: TRBV2
j_gene: TRBJ1-5
CDR3aa: CASSAGPERNQPQHF
CDR3nt: TGTGCCAGCAGCGCCGGGCCTGAGAGGAATCAGCCCCAGCATTTT

len: 15
abundance: NA
d_gene: NA
v_gene: TRBV4-2
j_gene: TRBJ2-2
CDR3aa: CASSQGEGWAGELFF
CDR3nt: TGTGCCAGCAGCCAAGGAGAAGGGTGGGCCGGGGAGCTGTTTTTT

len: 14
abundance: NA
d_gene: NA
v_gene: TRBV18
j_gene: TRBJ1-5
CDR3aa: CASSTGHSNQPQHF
CDR3nt: TGTGCCAGCTCAACAGGGCATAGCAATCAGCCCCAGCATTTT

len: 15
abundance: NA
d_gene: TRBD1
v_gene: TRBV28
j_gene: TRBJ1-4
CDR3aa: CASSPQGAANEKLFF
CDR3nt: TGTGCCAGCAGTCCTCAGGGGGCAGCTAATGAAAAACTGTTTTTT

len: 16
abundance: NA
d_gene: TRBD1
v_gene: TRBV11-2
j_gene: TRBJ1-2
CDR3aa: CASSLDSTGGQYGYTF
CDR3nt: TGTGCCAGCAGCTTAGATAGCACAGGGGGGCAATATGGCTACACCTTC

len: 15
abundance: NA
d_gene: TRBD2
v_gene: TRBV7-3
j_gene: TRBJ2-1
CDR3aa: CASSLGLAGHNEQFF
CDR3nt: TGTGCCAGCAGCTTAGGACTAGCGGGCCACAATGAGCAGTTCTTC

len: 15
abundance: NA
d_gene: TRBD1
v_gene: TRBV4-1
j_gene: TRBJ1-2
CDR3aa: CASSQLTGGGYGYTF
CDR3nt: TGCGCCAGCAGCCAACTGACAGGGGGCGGCTATGGCTACACCTTC

len: 14
abundance: few
d_gene: NA
v_gene: TRBV15
j_gene: TRBJ1-2
CDR3aa: CATSSAGGAYGYTF
CDR3nt: TGTGCCACCAGCTCAGCCGGGGGGGCCTATGGCTACACCTTC

len: 16
abundance: NA
d_gene: NA
v_gene: TRBV6-6
j_gene: TRBJ2-7
CDR3aa: CASSNPWGIISYEQYF
CDR3nt: TGTGCCAGCAGTAACCCGTGGGGGATAATCTCCTACGAGCAGTACTTC

len: 14
abundance: once
d_gene: NA
v_gene: TRBV9
j_gene: TRBJ2-3
CDR3aa: CASSGSRAQDTQYF
CDR3nt: TGTGCCAGCAGCGGAAGTAGAGCCCAAGATACGCAGTATTTT

len: 13
abundance: NA
d_gene: NA
v_gene: TRBV18
j_gene: TRBJ2-3
CDR3aa: CASSPTEADTQYF
CDR3nt: TGTGCCAGCTCACCGACGGAGGCAGATACGCAGTATTTT

len: 13
abundance: NA
d_gene: NA
v_gene: TRBV6-5
j_gene: TRBJ2-2
CDR3aa: CASSPRGAGELFF
CDR3nt: TGTGCCAGCAGTCCCAGGGGGGCCGGGGAGCTGTTTTTT

len: 13
abundance: NA
d_gene: NA
v_gene: TRBV11-2
j_gene: TRBJ2-7
CDR3aa: CASTGGGSYEQYF
CDR3nt: TGTGCCAGCACGGGCGGCGGGTCCTACGAGCAGTACTTC

len: 15
abundance: few
d_gene: NA
v_gene: TRBV27
j_gene: TRBJ2-7
CDR3aa: CASSLSSQLTGGGVF
CDR3nt: TGTGCCAGCAGTTTATCGTCTCAATTGACGGGAGGGGGCGTTTTC

len: 15
abundance: NA
d_gene: TRBD1
v_gene: TRBV6-6
j_gene: TRBJ1-4
CDR3aa: CASSPPGQGGEKLFF
CDR3nt: TGTGCCAGCAGTCCACCGGGACAGGGGGGCGAAAAACTGTTTTTT

len: 14
abundance: NA
d_gene: TRBD2
v_gene: TRBV7-3
j_gene: TRBJ2-3
CDR3aa: CASSLGNAGVTQYF
CDR3nt: TGTGCCAGCAGCCTGGGAAACGCGGGAGTTACGCAGTATTTT

len: 15
abundance: NA
d_gene: NA
v_gene: TRBV19
j_gene: TRBJ1-1
CDR3aa: CASTRPGQQNTEAFF
CDR3nt: TGTGCCAGTACCCGTCCGGGGCAGCAGAACACTGAAGCTTTCTTT

len: 16
abundance: NA
d_gene: TRBD2
v_gene: TRBV19
j_gene: TRBJ2-7
CDR3aa: CASSPRLAGGPGEQYF
CDR3nt: TGTGCCAGTAGTCCTCGACTAGCGGGAGGGCCAGGTGAGCAGTACTTC

len: 14
abundance: NA
d_gene: NA
v_gene: TRBV6-5
j_gene: TRBJ2-7
CDR3aa: CASNPGGGAYEQYF
CDR3nt: TGTGCCAGCAACCCTGGGGGGGGCGCCTACGAGCAGTACTTC

len: 15
abundance: NA
d_gene: NA
v_gene: TRBV7-8
j_gene: TRBJ1-1
CDR3aa: CASSLPSVPGPEAFF
CDR3nt: TGTGCCAGCAGCTTACCCTCCGTTCCAGGGCCTGAAGCTTTCTTT

len: 16
abundance: NA
d_gene: NA
v_gene: TRBV5-4
j_gene: TRBJ1-6
CDR3aa: CASSLGSPGDNSPLHF
CDR3nt: TGTGCCAGCAGCTTAGGATCGCCAGGGGATAATTCACCCCTCCACTTT

len: 11
abundance: NA
d_gene: NA
v_gene: TRBV11-2
j_gene: TRBJ1-1
CDR3aa: CASLRETEAFF
CDR3nt: TGTGCCTCACTCAGGGAAACTGAAGCTTTCTTT

len: 15
abundance: NA
d_gene: TRBD1
v_gene: TRBV9
j_gene: TRBJ1-3
CDR3aa: CASSVQGDSGNTIYF
CDR3nt: TGTGCCAGCAGCGTACAGGGGGACTCTGGAAACACCATATATTTT

len: 14
abundance: NA
d_gene: NA
v_gene: TRBV2
j_gene: TRBJ2-1
CDR3aa: CASSPPGPRPEQFF
CDR3nt: TGTGCCAGCAGCCCTCCTGGGCCTCGCCCTGAGCAGTTCTTC

len: 14
abundance: few
d_gene: TRBD1
v_gene: TRBV4-3
j_gene: TRBJ1-1
CDR3aa: CASSQNRGYTEAFF
CDR3nt: TGCGCCAGCAGCCAGAACAGGGGATACACTGAAGCTTTCTTT

len: 13
abundance: NA
d_gene: NA
v_gene: TRBV27
j_gene: TRBJ1-4
CDR3aa: CASSPVAMEKLFF
CDR3nt: TGTGCCAGCAGCCCGGTGGCTATGGAAAAACTGTTTTTT

len: 17
abundance: NA
d_gene: NA
v_gene: TRBV5-1
j_gene: TRBJ2-2
CDR3aa: CASSPVGEGSGTGELFF
CDR3nt: TGCGCCAGCAGCCCCGTAGGTGAGGGGTCGGGCACCGGGGAGCTGTTTTTT

len: 14
abundance: NA
d_gene: TRBD2
v_gene: TRBV10-3
j_gene: TRBJ2-7
CDR3aa: CAISDTAGVYEQYF
CDR3nt: TGTGCCATCAGTGACACAGCGGGAGTGTACGAGCAGTACTTC

len: 14
abundance: NA
d_gene: NA
v_gene: TRBV6-1
j_gene: TRBJ1-5
CDR3aa: CASGTDYSNQPQHF
CDR3nt: TGTGCCAGCGGGACGGACTATAGCAATCAGCCCCAGCATTTT